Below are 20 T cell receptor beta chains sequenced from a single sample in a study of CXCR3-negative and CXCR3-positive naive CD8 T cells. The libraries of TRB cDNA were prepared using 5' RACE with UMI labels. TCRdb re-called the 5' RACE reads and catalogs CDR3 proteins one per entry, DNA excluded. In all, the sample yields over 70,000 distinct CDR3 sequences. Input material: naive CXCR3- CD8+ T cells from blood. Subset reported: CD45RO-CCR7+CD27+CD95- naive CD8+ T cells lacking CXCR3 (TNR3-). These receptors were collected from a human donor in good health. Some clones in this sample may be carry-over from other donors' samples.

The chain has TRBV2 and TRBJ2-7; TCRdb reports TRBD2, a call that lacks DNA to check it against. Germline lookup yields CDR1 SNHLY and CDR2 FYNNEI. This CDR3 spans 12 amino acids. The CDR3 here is CAAGTNPYEQYF.

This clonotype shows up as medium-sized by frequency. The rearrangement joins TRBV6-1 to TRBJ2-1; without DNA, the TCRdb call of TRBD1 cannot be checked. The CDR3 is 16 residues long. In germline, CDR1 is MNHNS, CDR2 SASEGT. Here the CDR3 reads CASSYEEDRVWIGQFF.

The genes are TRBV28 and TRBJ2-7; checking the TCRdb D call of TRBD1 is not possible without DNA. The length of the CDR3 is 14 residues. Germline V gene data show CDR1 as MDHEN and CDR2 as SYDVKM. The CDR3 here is CASNPPGESYEQYF. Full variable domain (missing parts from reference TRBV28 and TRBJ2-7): DVKVTQSSRYLVKRTGEKVFLECVQDMDHENMFWYRQDPGLGLRLIYFSYDVKMKEKGDIPEGYSVSREKKERFSLILESASTNQTSMYLCASNPPGESYEQYFGPGTRLTVT.

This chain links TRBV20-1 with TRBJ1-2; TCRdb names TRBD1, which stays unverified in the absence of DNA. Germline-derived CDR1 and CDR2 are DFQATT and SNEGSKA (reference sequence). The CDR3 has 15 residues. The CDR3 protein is CSARFQGEINYGYTF.

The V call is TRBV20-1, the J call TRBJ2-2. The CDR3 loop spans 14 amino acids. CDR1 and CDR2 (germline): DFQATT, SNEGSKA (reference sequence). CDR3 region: CSARRSANTGELFF.

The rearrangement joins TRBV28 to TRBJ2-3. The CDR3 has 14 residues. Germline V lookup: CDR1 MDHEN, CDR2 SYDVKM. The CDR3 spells CASSLLKGTDTQYF.

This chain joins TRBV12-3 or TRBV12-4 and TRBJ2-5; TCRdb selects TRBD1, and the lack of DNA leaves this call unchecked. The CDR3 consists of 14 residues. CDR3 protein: CASSSPPWGGTQYF.

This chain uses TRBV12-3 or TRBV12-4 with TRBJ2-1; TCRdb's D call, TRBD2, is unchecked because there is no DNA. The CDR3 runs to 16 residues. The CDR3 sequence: CASSPDSGSGQREQFF.

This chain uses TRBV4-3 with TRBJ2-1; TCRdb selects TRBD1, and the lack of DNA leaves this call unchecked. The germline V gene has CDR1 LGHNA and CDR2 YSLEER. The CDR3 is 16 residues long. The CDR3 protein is CASSQDAAGGYNEQFF.

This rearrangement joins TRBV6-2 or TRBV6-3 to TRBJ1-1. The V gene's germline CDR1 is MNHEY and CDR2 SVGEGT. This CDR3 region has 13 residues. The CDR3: CASSLEVNTEAFF.

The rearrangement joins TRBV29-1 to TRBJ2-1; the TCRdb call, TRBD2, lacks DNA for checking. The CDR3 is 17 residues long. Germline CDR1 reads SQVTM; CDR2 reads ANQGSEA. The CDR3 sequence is CSVDLFGSGGSYNEQFF.

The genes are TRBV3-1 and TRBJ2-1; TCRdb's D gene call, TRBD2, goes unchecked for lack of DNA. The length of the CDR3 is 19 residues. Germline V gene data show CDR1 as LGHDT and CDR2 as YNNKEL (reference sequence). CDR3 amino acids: CASSPVGSEGWASYNEQFF.

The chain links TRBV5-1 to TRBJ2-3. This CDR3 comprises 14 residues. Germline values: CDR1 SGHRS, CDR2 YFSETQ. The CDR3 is CASSWDGFTDTQYF.

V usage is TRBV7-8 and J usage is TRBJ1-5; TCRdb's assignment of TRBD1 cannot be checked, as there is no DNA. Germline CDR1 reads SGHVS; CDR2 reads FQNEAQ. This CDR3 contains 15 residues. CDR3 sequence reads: CASSWFRGVGQPQHF.

The CDR3 spells CASSSTGTDSYEQYF. The rearrangement links TRBV11-2 to TRBJ2-7; TCRdb indicates TRBD2, and absent DNA this call remains unverified. This CDR3 has 15 amino acids. Per the germline V gene, CDR1 is SGHAT and CDR2 is FQNNGV. The complete variable domain, with remaining parts taken from reference TRBV11-2 and TRBJ2-7, reads EAGVAQSPRYKIIEKRQSVAFWCNPISGHATLYWYQQILGQGPKLLIQFQNNGVVDDSQLPKDRFSAERLKGVDSTLKIQPAKLEDSAVYLCASSSTGTDSYEQYFGPGTRLTVT.

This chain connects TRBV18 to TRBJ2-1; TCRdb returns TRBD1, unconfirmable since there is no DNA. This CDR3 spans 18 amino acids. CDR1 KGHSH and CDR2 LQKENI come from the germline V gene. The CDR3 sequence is CASSPPTTLDRGIDEQFF. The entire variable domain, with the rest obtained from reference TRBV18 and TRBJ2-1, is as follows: NAGVMQNPRHLVRRRGQEARLRCSPMKGHSHVYWYRQLPEEGLKFMVYLQKENIIDESGMPKERFSAEFPKEGPSILRIQQVVRGDSAAYFCASSPPTTLDRGIDEQFFGPGTRLTVL.

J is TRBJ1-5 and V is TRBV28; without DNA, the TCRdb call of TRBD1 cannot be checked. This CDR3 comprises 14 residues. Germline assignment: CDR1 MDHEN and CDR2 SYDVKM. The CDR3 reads CASSGDRGDQPQHF.

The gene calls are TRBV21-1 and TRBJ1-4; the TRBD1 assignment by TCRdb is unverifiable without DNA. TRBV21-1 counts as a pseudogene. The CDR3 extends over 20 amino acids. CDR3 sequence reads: CASSYPVGTATSLTNEKLFF.

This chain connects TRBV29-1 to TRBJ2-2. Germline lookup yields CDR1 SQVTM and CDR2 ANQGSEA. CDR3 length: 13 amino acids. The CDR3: CSVAAANTGELFF.

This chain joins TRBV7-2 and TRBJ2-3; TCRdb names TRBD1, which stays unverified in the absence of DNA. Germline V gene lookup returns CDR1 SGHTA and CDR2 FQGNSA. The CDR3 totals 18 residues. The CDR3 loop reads CASSLVAPDTLGTDTQYF. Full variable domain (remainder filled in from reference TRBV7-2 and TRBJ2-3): GAGVSQSPSNKVTEKGKDVELRCDPISGHTALYWYRQSLGQGLEFLIYFQGNSAPDKSGLPSDRFSAERTGGSVSTLTIQRTQQEDSAVYLCASSLVAPDTLGTDTQYFGPGTRLTVL.